This T cell receptor beta chain derives from a study of T cell repertoires in cytomegalovirus infection. The germline CDR1 and CDR2 sequences are SGHNT and YYREEE (reference sequence). V lost 8 bases to trimming and J lost 2 bases, with 11 bases between them. CDR3 size: 12 residues. TCRdb passed the reads through MiXCR, listing each CDR3 protein once. This sample yields some 220,000 distinct CDR3 sequences, of which approximately 13% are seen a single time; approximately 1.6% belongs to the top ten. This clonotype showed up just a few times. The chain joins TRBV5-4 to TRBJ2-7; D may be TRBD1 or TRBD2 (6 bases each). This receptor was obtained from a human donor in good health (CMV status not recorded). Some clones in this sample may be carry-over from other donors' samples. Input material: PBMCs. The CDR3: CARGRGPYEQYF. As DNA, the CDR3 is TGTGCCAGGGGACGGGGGCCCTACGAGCAGTACTTC.